This TCR beta chain appears in the sequencing data of a study of T cell responses to AZD1222 COVID-19 vaccine. The V gene's germline CDR1 is SEHNR and CDR2 FQNEAQ (reference sequence). This CDR3 is 13 amino acids long. V was clipped by 0 bases and J by 4 bases, with 6 bases between them. Points on this clone: What it recognizes is unknown.

This table comes from immunoSEQ multiplex PCR, and its TCRdb copy is limited to in-frame clones, with some not included. The sample lists fewer than 150,000 clones, nearly 95% occurring once. Findings and caveats of the study: An increase in Spike-specific TCR breadth and depth was observed after two AZD1222 doses. The donor cohort was predominantly white British with a female majority, and clonal diversity may have been underestimated. At study baseline, merely five or six AZD1222 recipients were seropositive. Repertoires were sampled only after the peak T cell response.

This sequence was found in an adult in good health. Sequences were derived from peripheral blood, sampled on day 0 of AZD1222 vaccination. The rearrangement joins TRBV7-9 to TRBJ1-2; no definite D call. The CDR3 is CASSLAMAYGYTF. The CDR3 DNA reads TGTGCCAGCAGCTTAGCGATGGCCTATGGCTACACCTTC.